The rows below give T cell receptor beta chains drawn from one sample of a study of T cells in Graves' hyperthyroidism and ophthalmopathy. TCRdb ran MiXCR on the multiplex PCR reads and lists one entry per CDR3 protein. The sample has approximately 400,000 distinct CDR3 sequences; less than 20% are singletons. The sample comprised blood. These receptor sequences come from a man aged 18 to 35 with Graves' ophthalmopathy. Each CDR3 is given with its conserved first and last residue. D genes are given only for firm matches. Size is omitted from some rows. Given values are once, few, many or a class for expanded clones.

d_call: TRBD2; v_call: TRBV6-6; j_call: TRBJ2-3; clone_size: .; cdr3_nt: TGTGCCAGCAGTTACCGACTAGCGGGGGGGCAAGATACGCAGTATTTT; cdr3_aa: CASSYRLAGGQDTQYF
d_call: TRBD2; v_call: TRBV20-1; j_call: TRBJ2-1; clone_size: many; cdr3_nt: TGCAGTGCTAGCATAGCGGGGGGGCAGCAGTTCTTC; cdr3_aa: CSASIAGGQQFF
d_call: TRBD1; v_call: TRBV6-5; j_call: TRBJ2-7; clone_size: many; cdr3_nt: TGTGCCAGCAGTTACTCGGGACAGGGGGAGGGCGAGCAGTACTTC; cdr3_aa: CASSYSGQGEGEQYF
d_call: .; v_call: TRBV10-3; j_call: TRBJ1-6; clone_size: few; cdr3_nt: TGTGCCATCAGCCCCTCGTCTCCTGGTTCACCCCTCCACTTT; cdr3_aa: CAISPSSPGSPLHF
d_call: .; v_call: TRBV10-3; j_call: TRBJ1-2; clone_size: .; cdr3_nt: TGTGCCATCAGTGAGTCACGCTATGGCTACACCTTC; cdr3_aa: CAISESRYGYTF
d_call: .; v_call: TRBV2; j_call: TRBJ2-3; clone_size: few; cdr3_nt: TGTGCCAGCTCGGCCACCCGCACAGATACGCAGTATTTT; cdr3_aa: CASSATRTDTQYF
d_call: .; v_call: TRBV7-9; j_call: TRBJ1-1; clone_size: many; cdr3_nt: TGTGCCAGCAGCCACAGGGTCCCGAACACTGAAGCTTTCTTT; cdr3_aa: CASSHRVPNTEAFF
d_call: .; v_call: TRBV27; j_call: TRBJ2-1; clone_size: .; cdr3_nt: TGTGCCAGCATGTTCGGAAATGCCTACAATGAGCAGTTCTTC; cdr3_aa: CASMFGNAYNEQFF
d_call: TRBD2; v_call: TRBV6-2/TRBV6-3; j_call: TRBJ2-3; clone_size: many; cdr3_nt: TGTGCCAGCAGTTACTCTCCTAGCGGCAGCACAGATACGCAGTATTTT; cdr3_aa: CASSYSPSGSTDTQYF
d_call: TRBD1; v_call: TRBV6-6; j_call: TRBJ2-7; clone_size: many; cdr3_nt: TGTGCCAGCAGTTACTCAAGGACAGGGGCCTACGAGCAGTACTTC; cdr3_aa: CASSYSRTGAYEQYF
d_call: .; v_call: TRBV6-2/TRBV6-3; j_call: TRBJ2-1; clone_size: many; cdr3_nt: TGTGCCAGCAGTTACTCCGGCAGTGCCAATTTCTACAATGAGCAGTTCTTC; cdr3_aa: CASSYSGSANFYNEQFF
d_call: TRBD2; v_call: TRBV18; j_call: TRBJ2-3; clone_size: .; cdr3_nt: TGTGCCAGCTCACCCCCTGGGGGGGGTACAGATACGCAGTATTTT; cdr3_aa: CASSPPGGGTDTQYF
d_call: .; v_call: TRBV18; j_call: TRBJ2-7; clone_size: many; cdr3_nt: TGTGCCAGCTCACCATTGCCGACAGACTACGAGCAGTACTTC; cdr3_aa: CASSPLPTDYEQYF
d_call: TRBD2; v_call: TRBV28; j_call: TRBJ2-1; clone_size: many; cdr3_nt: TGTGCCAGCAGTTCCTCTTACATCCTTTCTAGCGGGGGTTGGGGCAATGAGCAGTTCTTC; cdr3_aa: CASSSSYILSSGGWGNEQFF
d_call: TRBD1; v_call: TRBV7-9; j_call: TRBJ2-1; clone_size: many; cdr3_nt: TGTGCCAGCAGCTTAGTTGGGACAGGTATGCAGTTCTTC; cdr3_aa: CASSLVGTGMQFF